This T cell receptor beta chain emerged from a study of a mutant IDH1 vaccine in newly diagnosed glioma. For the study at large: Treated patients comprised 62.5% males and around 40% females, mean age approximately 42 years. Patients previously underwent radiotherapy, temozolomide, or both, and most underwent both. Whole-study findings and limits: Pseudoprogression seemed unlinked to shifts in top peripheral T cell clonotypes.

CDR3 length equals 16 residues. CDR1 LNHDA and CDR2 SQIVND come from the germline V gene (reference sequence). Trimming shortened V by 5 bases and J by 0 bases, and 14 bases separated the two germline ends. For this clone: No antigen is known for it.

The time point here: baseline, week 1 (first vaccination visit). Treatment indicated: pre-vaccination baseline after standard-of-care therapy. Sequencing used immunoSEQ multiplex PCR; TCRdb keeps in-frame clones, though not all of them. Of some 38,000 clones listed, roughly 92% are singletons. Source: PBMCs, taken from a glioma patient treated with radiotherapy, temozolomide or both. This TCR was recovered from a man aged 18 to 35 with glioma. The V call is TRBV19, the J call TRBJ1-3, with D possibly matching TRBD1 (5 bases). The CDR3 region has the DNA TGTGCCAGTAGTCCTCGACAGCTCCTCTCTGGAAACACCATATATTTT. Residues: CASSPRQLLSGNTIYF. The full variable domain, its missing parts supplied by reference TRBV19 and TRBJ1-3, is DGGITQSPKYLFRKEGQNVTLSCEQNLNHDAMYWYRQDPGQGLRLIYYSQIVNDFQKGDIAEGYSVSREKKESFPLTVTSAQKNPTAFYLCASSPRQLLSGNTIYFGEGSWLTVV.